This paragraph covers one TCR beta chain sequence. V was pared by 3 bases and J by 0 bases, with 4 bases of the junction left unmatched. The germline CDR1 and CDR2 sequences are SGDLS and YYNGEE. The length of the CDR3 is 17 residues. The sample originates from a study of blood T cell repertoires in COVID-19. At the level of the study: The samples span acute and convalescent COVID-19 from the United States, Italy and Spain. Sample material is recorded as cDNA or gDNA derived from T cells, B-cell-depleted T cells, or PBMCs.

Original handling: Estimates of nucleated cell counts were drawn from the amplification of reference gene primers. Sequencing used immunoSEQ multiplex PCR; TCRdb keeps in-frame clones, though not all of them. V, J and clone size are taken as reported in that table, and D and trimming were inferred from the DNA itself. The sample comprises approximately 300,000 clones, approximately 90% of which are singletons, and more than 2% rests with the top ten. The chain joins TRBV9 to TRBJ1-3; 12 nucleotides agree with TRBD1. The clonotype originates from a man aged 18 to 29 with active or convalescent COVID-19. Sequencing was done on a sample of peripheral blood. DNA of the CDR3: TGTGCCAGCAGCGCGGGACAGGGGGCTCTCTCTGGAAACACCATATATTTT. This encodes CASSAGQGALSGNTIYF. The full variable domain, its missing parts supplied by reference TRBV9 and TRBJ1-3, is DSGVTQTPKHLITATGQRVTLRCSPRSGDLSVYWYQQSLDQGLQFLIQYYNGEERAKGNILERFSAQQFPDLHSELNLSSLELGDSALYFCASSAGQGALSGNTIYFGEGSWLTVV.